The 20 T cell receptor beta chains below were found in one sample sequenced in a study of control samples from healthy donors and cancer patients. TCRdb's copy holds only in-frame clones and misses some; the assay was immunoSEQ multiplex PCR. The sample includes more than 95,000 clones, around 88% of them seen just once. Material: PBMCs. All receptors derive from a man in his sixties with lung cancer.

The chain recombines TRBV27 with TRBJ1-1; D uncertain. V was trimmed by 4 bases and J by 3 bases, leaving 6 bases between them. The CDR3 is made up of 12 amino acids. CDR1 is MNHEY and CDR2 is SMNVEV in the germline V gene (reference sequence). The CDR3 reads CASSSAYTEAFF. The DNA of the CDR3 is TGTGCCAGCAGTTCGGCCTACACTGAAGCTTTCTTT.

This sequence joins TRBV10-3 and TRBJ2-1; D is uncertain. Germline loops: CDR1 ENHRY, CDR2 SYGVKD. Trimming pared 0 bases from V and 4 bases from J, leaving 16 bases between. The CDR3 totals 17 residues. The CDR3 reads CAISESTAPQIYNEQFF. DNA of the CDR3: TGTGCCATCAGTGAGTCGACGGCTCCCCAAATTTACAATGAGCAGTTCTTC.

The V call is TRBV6-5, the J call TRBJ1-5, with D perhaps matching TRBD1 (5 bases). Germline loops: CDR1 MNHEY, CDR2 SVGAGI. The length of the CDR3 is 15 residues. Between the trimmed V and J ends, which lost 6 bases and 4 bases, there was a span of 16 bases. This CDR3 reads CASRAGQSLNQPQHF. DNA for the CDR3: TGTGCCAGCAGGGCTGGACAAAGCCTTAATCAGCCCCAGCATTTT.

This sequence joins TRBV6-5 and TRBJ2-7; D ambiguous. V gave up 6 bases and J gave up 0 bases, with 6 bases separating them. Germline loops: CDR1 MNHEY, CDR2 SVGAGI. The CDR3 extends over 12 amino acids. The CDR3 loop reads CASRGSSYEQYV. DNA for the CDR3: TGTGCCAGCAGGGGCAGCTCCTACGAGCAGTACGTC.

The chain recombines TRBV5-1 with TRBJ2-4, with D perhaps being TRBD1 or TRBD2 (5 bases each). CDR1 is SGHRS, CDR2 YFSETQ, per germline. The CDR3 runs to 13 residues. Trimming took off 8 bases at V and 0 bases at J, with 9 bases between the two ends. This CDR3 reads CASWDGAKNIQYF. The CDR3 DNA follows: TGCGCCAGTTGGGACGGAGCCAAAAACATTCAGTACTTC.

The chain joins TRBV7-3 to TRBJ2-2; D is undetermined. Germline V gives CDR1 SGHTA, CDR2 FQGTGA. This CDR3 is built from 11 residues. Trimming took 3 bases from V and 6 from J, leaving 2 bases between them. The CDR3, as DNA: TGTGCCAGCAGCTTGGCCGGGGAGCTGTTTTTT. This gives the protein CASSLAGELFF. Based on the CDR3 plus reference TRBV7-3 and TRBJ2-2, the full variable domain is GAGVSQTPSNKVTEKGKYVELRCDPISGHTALYWYRQSLGQGPEFLIYFQGTGAADDSGLPNDRFFAVRPEGSVSTLKIQRTERGDSAVYLCASSLAGELFFGEGSRLTVL.

J is TRBJ2-5 and V is TRBV6-1, with TRBD2 identical over 11 bases. The junction had 5 bases not matched to a gene; V was cut back by 4 bases and J by 1 base. The CDR3 consists of 16 residues. Germline-derived CDR1 and CDR2 are MNHNS and SASEGT. The CDR3 region has the DNA TGTGCCAGCAGTGTTTTAGGACTAGCGGGCCAAGAGACCCAGTACTTC. It yields the protein CASSVLGLAGQETQYF.

The chain has TRBV6-5 and TRBJ1-1; unclear D gene. Germline V gene data show CDR1 as MNHEY and CDR2 as SVGAGI. The CDR3 is made up of 13 amino acids. Trimming stripped 0 bases from V and 8 bases from J, with 10 bases between. This chain's CDR3 is CASSYSASWEAFF. CDR3 DNA: TGTGCCAGCAGTTACTCCGCCTCATGGGAAGCTTTCTTT.

The V and J genes are TRBV5-5 and TRBJ1-2, with D unresolved. The ends were cut back, 0 bases at V and 1 base at J, with 4 bases in the middle. The CDR3 loop spans 13 amino acids. From germline, CDR1 is SGHKS and CDR2 YYEKEE (reference sequence). The CDR3 sequence is CASSLDFNYGYTF. In DNA, the CDR3 is TGTGCCAGCAGCTTGGACTTTAACTATGGCTACACCTTC.

V and J are TRBV5-1 and TRBJ1-4; a possible D gene is TRBD1 (5 bases). The length of the CDR3 is 14 residues. The ends were cut back, 4 bases at V and 9 bases at J, with 16 bases in the middle. Germline assignment: CDR1 SGHRS and CDR2 YFSETQ. CDR3 amino acids: CASSRDGENQKLFF. The CDR3, as DNA: TGCGCCAGCAGCCGGGACGGGGAGAATCAAAAACTGTTTTTT.

The rearrangement links TRBV5-1 to TRBJ1-6; D is unclear. This CDR3 has 17 amino acids. The germline V gene encodes CDR1 SGHRS and CDR2 YFSETQ. V gave up 0 bases and J gave up 5 bases, with 15 bases separating them. DNA for the CDR3: TGCGCCAGCAGCTTGGGACCGACGGAGGTTAATAATTCACCCCTCCACTTT. Amino acids: CASSLGPTEVNNSPLHF.

The gene calls are TRBV5-6 and TRBJ1-5; weak D call: TRBD1 (5 bases). CDR3 length equals 15 residues. Germline CDR1 SGHDT, CDR2 YYEEEE. Trimming took off 4 bases at V and 5 bases at J, with 16 bases between the two ends. CDR3 DNA sequence: TGTGCCAGCAGCCTGGTCGGCAGGGTGGATCAGCCCCAGCATTTT. Its translation is CASSLVGRVDQPQHF.

The CDR3 DNA sequence: TGTGCCAGCAGCATGGGGGGTTCGGGCTACACCTTC. It specifies CASSMGGSGYTF. J is TRBJ1-2 and V is TRBV12-3 or TRBV12-4, with D possibly TRBD1 on 5 matching bases. Trimming took 6 bases from V and 8 from J, leaving 13 bases between them. There are 12 residues in the CDR3.

The chain joins TRBV18 to TRBJ2-7; D remains ambiguous. CDR3 size: 13 residues. V was shortened by 3 bases and J by 5 bases, with 11 bases between the two germline ends. CDR1 is KGHSH and CDR2 is LQKENI in the germline V gene. The CDR3 loop reads CASSPKGFDEQYF. CDR3 in DNA: TGTGCCAGCTCACCTAAGGGATTCGACGAGCAGTACTTC.

This clone has more than one count but fewer than ten. CDR3 loop: CASSEDSHSPLHF. The CDR3 region has the DNA TGTGCCAGCAGTGAAGACAGCCATTCACCCCTCCACTTT. The chain couples TRBV6-1 to TRBJ1-6; D not certain. The CDR3 length is 13 residues. Trimming removed 1 base at V and 8 bases at J, with 6 bases between. Germline V lookup: CDR1 MNHNS, CDR2 SASEGT.

This clone was seen just once. The chain links TRBV6-5 to TRBJ1-3, with a possible D match to TRBD1 (6 bases). Per germline, CDR1 MNHEY and CDR2 SVGAGI. This CDR3 contains 14 residues. Trimming removed 2 bases from V and 4 bases from J, with 9 bases in between. Written as DNA, the CDR3 is TGTGCCAGCAGTTACCGAGGGGGGGGAAACACCATATATTTT. This codes for CASSYRGGGNTIYF.

The chain carries TRBV11-3 and TRBJ2-1; TRBD2 agrees at 9 bases. Germline loops: CDR1 SGHNT, CDR2 YENEEA. V gave up 0 bases and J gave up 1 base; unmatched junction bases: 7. The CDR3 loop spans 18 amino acids. The CDR3 nucleotides are TGTGCCAGCAGCTTAGAGGGCCTTAGCGGGGGATCCTACAATGAGCAGTTCTTC. Amino acids: CASSLEGLSGGSYNEQFF.

The CDR3 nucleotides are TGTGCCAGTAGTACGACGGGGGGACGGGTTTCACCCCTCCACTTT. The encoded protein is CASSTTGGRVSPLHF. The J gene is TRBJ1-6, the V gene TRBV19; weak D call: TRBD1 (5 bases). The CDR3 runs 15 residues. V was shortened by 4 bases and J by 9 bases, with 16 bases between the two germline ends. CDR1 and CDR2 from the germline V gene are LNHDA and SQIVND (reference sequence).

The J gene is TRBJ1-5, the V gene TRBV27; 9 bases line up with TRBD1. CDR1 is MNHEY and CDR2 is SMNVEV in the germline V gene (reference sequence). This CDR3 has 13 amino acids. Germline trimming cut 6 bases from V and 7 bases from J; bases unmatched to any gene: 4. This CDR3 reads CASSRDRVQPQHF. The DNA of the CDR3 is TGTGCCAGCAGCCGGGACAGGGTACAGCCCCAGCATTTT.

This chain links TRBV7-9 with TRBJ1-1; perhaps TRBD1 as D (6 bases). V lost 5 bases and J lost 1, with 11 bases in between. Germline loops: CDR1 SEHNR, CDR2 FQNEAQ (reference sequence). This CDR3 comprises 14 residues. The CDR3 is CASSLDSQNTEAFF. The CDR3 nucleotides read TGTGCCAGCAGCCTGGACAGTCAGAACACTGAAGCTTTCTTT. Full variable domain (missing parts from reference TRBV7-9 and TRBJ1-1): DTGVSQNPRHKITKRGQNVTFRCDPISEHNRLYWYRQTLGQGPEFLTYFQNEAQLEKSRLLSDRFSAERPKGSFSTLEIQRTEQGDSAMYLCASSLDSQNTEAFFGQGTRLTVV.